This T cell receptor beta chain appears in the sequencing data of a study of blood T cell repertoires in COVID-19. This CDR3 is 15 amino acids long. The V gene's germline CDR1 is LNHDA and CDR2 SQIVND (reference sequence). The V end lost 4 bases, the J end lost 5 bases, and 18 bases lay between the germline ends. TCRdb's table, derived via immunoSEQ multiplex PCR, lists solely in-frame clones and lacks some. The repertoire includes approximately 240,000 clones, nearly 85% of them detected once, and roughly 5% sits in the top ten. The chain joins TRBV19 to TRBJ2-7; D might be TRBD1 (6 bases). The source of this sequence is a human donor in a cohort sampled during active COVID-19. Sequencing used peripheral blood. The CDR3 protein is CASSRDTEGFDEQYF. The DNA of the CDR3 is TGTGCCAGTAGTAGGGACACGGAAGGTTTCGACGAGCAGTACTTC.